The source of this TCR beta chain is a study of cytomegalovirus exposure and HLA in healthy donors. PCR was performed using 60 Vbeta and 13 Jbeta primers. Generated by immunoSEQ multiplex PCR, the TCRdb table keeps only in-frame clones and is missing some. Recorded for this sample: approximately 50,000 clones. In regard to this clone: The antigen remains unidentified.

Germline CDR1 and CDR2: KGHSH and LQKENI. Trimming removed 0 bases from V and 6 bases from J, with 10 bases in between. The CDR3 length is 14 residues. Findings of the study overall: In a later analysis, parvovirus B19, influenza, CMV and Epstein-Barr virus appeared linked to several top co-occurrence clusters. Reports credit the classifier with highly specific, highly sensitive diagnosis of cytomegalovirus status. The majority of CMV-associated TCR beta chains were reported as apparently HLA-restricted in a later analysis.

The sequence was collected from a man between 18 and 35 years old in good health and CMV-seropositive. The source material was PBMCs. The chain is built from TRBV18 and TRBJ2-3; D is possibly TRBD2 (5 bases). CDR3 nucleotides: TGTGCCAGCTCACCACCAGTCAAGCGGGATACGCAGTATTTT. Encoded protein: CASSPPVKRDTQYF.